Below are 32 T cell receptor beta chains sequenced from a single sample in a study of vaccination and CD4 T cells after COVID-19. Time point: late sampling 161 to 241 days after vaccination in a few convalescent patients. TCRdb passed the PCR reads through MiXCR, listing each CDR3 protein once. In the table there are 25,000 to 30,000 distinct CDR3 sequences, 51% of which are singletons. Sequences were derived from CD4+ T cells from blood, sampled about 7 months after SARS-CoV-2 vaccination. The receptor source for this set is a human donor who had recovered from COVID-19.

This clonotype was detected a few times. V and J are TRBV15 and TRBJ2-7; 9 bases agree with TRBD1. The V and J ends lost 4 bases and 4 bases, in that order; junction bases with no gene match: 8. The germline V gene encodes CDR1 LNHNV and CDR2 YYDKDF (reference sequence). CDR3 length: 15 residues. The CDR3 coding sequence is TGTGCCACCAGCAAGGGCACAGGGGGCGGGTACGAGCAGTACTTC. Its translation: CATSKGTGGGYEQYF.

The chain links TRBV20-1 to TRBJ2-3, with 7 bases fitting TRBD2. CDR1 and CDR2 (germline): DFQATT, SNEGSKA (reference sequence). The CDR3 consists of 14 residues. Trimming at V came to 3 bases and at J to 2 bases, leaving 5 bases not matched to a gene. The chain's CDR3 is CSARAGVATDTQYF. In nucleotides, the CDR3 is TGCAGTGCTAGGGCGGGAGTAGCCACAGATACGCAGTATTTT.

The chain is built from TRBV6-2 or TRBV6-3 and TRBJ2-1; D is perhaps TRBD1 (5 bases). CDR3 length: 15 residues. Germline assignment: CDR1 MNHEY and CDR2 SVGEGT. The ends were cut back, 6 bases at V and 2 bases at J, with 14 bases in the middle. CDR3 DNA: TGTGCCAGCAGCAGGAGTCAGGGAACCTACAATGAGCAGTTCTTC. Translation gives CASSRSQGTYNEQFF.

The J gene is TRBJ1-5, the V gene TRBV19; 8 bases are a match to TRBD1. Losses at the gene ends were 6 bases for V and 7 bases for J; bases not matched to a gene: 5. The germline V gene has CDR1 LNHDA and CDR2 SQIVND (reference sequence). The CDR3 has 13 amino acids. DNA for the CDR3: TGTGCCAGTAGGACAGGGGCAGGGCAGCCCCAGCATTTT. Residues: CASRTGAGQPQHF.

This clonotype was counted only a few times. The chain is built from TRBV2 and TRBJ2-5, with D possibly being TRBD1 or TRBD2 (5 bases each). The germline CDR1 and CDR2 sequences are SNHLY and FYNNEI. The CDR3 extends over 14 amino acids. Deletions cut 6 bases from V and 5 bases from J, with 16 bases between. This CDR3 reads CASRSGPRIETQYF. The CDR3, as DNA: TGTGCCAGCAGGTCGGGACCGAGGATCGAGACCCAGTACTTC. The variable domain in full, completed from reference TRBV2 and TRBJ2-5, reads EPEVTQTPSHQVTQMGQEVILRCVPISNHLYFYWYRQILGQKVEFLVSFYNNEISEKSEIFDDQFSVERPDGSNFTLKIRSTKLEDSAMYFCASRSGPRIETQYFGPGTRLLVL.

This clonotype was observed a handful of times. J is TRBJ1-1 and V is TRBV28; TRBD1 aligns across 8 bases. The CDR3 spans 17 residues. The V segment lost 6 bases and the J segment 1 base; nucleotides outside the gene matches: 13. CDR1 MDHEN and CDR2 SYDVKM come from the germline V gene. The CDR3 loop reads CASSPNPGQGGNTEAFF. CDR3 sequence (DNA): TGTGCCAGCAGCCCCAATCCTGGACAGGGCGGGAACACTGAAGCTTTCTTT.

This chain connects TRBV19 to TRBJ2-7; TRBD2 agrees at 9 bases. V shed 1 base and J 4 bases; nucleotides not matched to a gene: 8. Germline CDR1 is LNHDA and CDR2 is SQIVND (reference sequence). This CDR3 is built from 16 residues. The CDR3: CASSIAGSGSAYEQYF. CDR3 nucleotide sequence: TGTGCCAGTAGTATAGCCGGTAGCGGGAGTGCATACGAGCAGTACTTC.

A few counts support this clonotype. This CDR3 is CSAKEFRTTSYEQYF. CDR3 nucleotides: TGCAGTGCTAAGGAATTCAGGACTACTTCCTACGAGCAGTACTTC. The chain joins TRBV20-1 to TRBJ2-7; weak D call: TRBD2 (6 bases). Trimming removed 4 bases at V and 1 base at J, with 17 bases between. Germline V gives CDR1 DFQATT, CDR2 SNEGSKA (reference sequence). The CDR3 length is 15 residues.

The chain is built from TRBV7-3 and TRBJ1-1; D is undetermined. This CDR3 is 12 amino acids long. The ends were cut back, 2 bases at V and 11 bases at J, with 12 bases in the middle. CDR1 is SGHTA, CDR2 FQGTGA, per germline. CDR3 nucleotides: TGTGCCAGCAGCTTAGGAGCCGGACCGGCTTTCTTT. It specifies CASSLGAGPAFF.

This clonotype was counted only a few times. This chain uses TRBV20-1 with TRBJ2-4; D uncertain. Germline V gives CDR1 DFQATT, CDR2 SNEGSKA (reference sequence). The V end was cut by 1 base, the J end by 0 bases, with 10 bases between. This CDR3 spans 15 amino acids. DNA of the CDR3: TGCAGTGCTAGAGCCGACCTGGGAGCCAAAAACATTCAGTACTTC. Residues: CSARADLGAKNIQYF.

The rearrangement links TRBV7-9 to TRBJ2-5; D tentatively fits TRBD1 or TRBD2 (5 bases each). Germline assignment: CDR1 SEHNR and CDR2 FQNEAQ (reference sequence). CDR3 length: 16 amino acids. Trimming left V 1 base short and J 5 bases short, with 17 bases between. The CDR3 reads CASSLGLRGREETQYF. The DNA for the CDR3 is TGTGCCAGCAGCTTAGGTTTGAGGGGACGAGAGGAGACCCAGTACTTC.

The chain employs TRBV6-1 and TRBJ1-3; D uncertain. CDR3 size: 13 residues. Germline V CDR1 and CDR2: MNHNS, SASEGT. The V end was cut by 6 bases, the J end by 0 bases, with 6 bases between. The CDR3 sequence is CASRLASGNTIYF. The DNA of the CDR3 is TGTGCCAGCAGGCTTGCCTCTGGAAACACCATATATTTT.

The sample holds a few counts of this clonotype. V and J are TRBV7-2 and TRBJ2-3, with no clear D. The CDR3 is 13 amino acids. V was trimmed by 0 bases and J by 6 bases, leaving 7 bases between them. Germline V CDR1 and CDR2: SGHTA, FQGNSA. The CDR3 DNA sequence: TGTGCCAGCAGCTTAGCGTTGGAGGATACGCAGTATTTT. This encodes CASSLALEDTQYF.

This clonotype has a handful of counts. The chain employs TRBV7-2 and TRBJ1-5; 9 bases match TRBD1. V shed 5 bases and J 6 bases; nucleotides not matched to a gene: 5. CDR1 SGHTA and CDR2 FQGNSA come from the germline V gene. CDR3 length: 14 amino acids. CDR3 sequence: CASSQQGASQPQHF. For the CDR3, the DNA is TGTGCCAGCAGCCAACAGGGGGCCAGTCAGCCCCAGCATTTT.

The sample holds a few counts of this clonotype. The chain employs TRBV19 and TRBJ1-5, with D tentatively TRBD1 (5 bases). V dropped 3 bases and J dropped 4 bases, with 13 bases sitting between them. The CDR3 runs 15 residues. Germline values: CDR1 LNHDA, CDR2 SQIVND (reference sequence). Here the CDR3 DNA reads TGTGCCAGTAGTATTGGGGCGGGAGGAAATCAGCCCCAGCATTTT. Encoded protein: CASSIGAGGNQPQHF.

V gene TRBV20-1 combines with J gene TRBJ1-2; D is ambiguous. V lost 0 bases and J lost 7, with 15 bases in between. The CDR3 is 14 residues long. The germline V gene has CDR1 DFQATT and CDR2 SNEGSKA (reference sequence). CDR3 sequence reads: CSARDLFGIGGYTF. The DNA for the CDR3 is TGCAGTGCTAGAGATCTTTTCGGGATCGGTGGCTACACCTTC.

This sequence joins TRBV6-4 and TRBJ2-1; D gene uncertain. In germline, CDR1 is MRHNA, CDR2 SNTAGT. V dropped 2 bases and J dropped 4 bases, with 15 bases sitting between them. The CDR3 is 16 amino acids. This chain's CDR3 is CASSDVGRIGYNEQFF. In DNA form, the CDR3 reads TGTGCCAGCAGTGACGTGGGCAGAATCGGGTACAATGAGCAGTTCTTC.

V is TRBV19 and J is TRBJ2-2; no clear D. Germline V gene lookup returns CDR1 LNHDA and CDR2 SQIVND (reference sequence). Trimming removed 3 bases at V and 8 bases at J, with 4 bases between. This CDR3 region has 11 residues. Written as DNA, the CDR3 is TGTGCCAGTAGTATGGTTGGGGAGCTGTTTTTT. Translating it yields CASSMVGELFF.

V and J are TRBV21-1 and TRBJ1-1; the table names TRBD1, a call not compared with the DNA. TRBV21-1 is annotated as a pseudogene. This CDR3 has 16 residues. This CDR3 reads CASSNITGTANTEAFF. CDR3 DNA: TGTGCCAGCAGCAACATAACGGGGACAGCGAACACTGAAGCTTTCTTT.

This sequence joins TRBV14 and TRBJ1-6; D is undetermined. The CDR3 loop spans 14 amino acids. CDR1 and CDR2 (germline): SGHDN, FVKESK. V gave up 2 bases and J gave up 9 bases, with 11 bases separating them. The CDR3 sequence: CASSQTAWGSPLHF. The CDR3 DNA sequence: TGTGCCAGCAGCCAAACAGCGTGGGGTTCACCCCTCCACTTT.

CDR3 DNA sequence: TGTGCCAGCAGCTTTATAAGGAGAGATAATTCACCCCTCCACTTT. It is translated as CASSFIRRDNSPLHF. J is TRBJ1-6 and V is TRBV7-2; D gene uncertain. The CDR3 has 15 amino acids. Germline V lookup: CDR1 SGHTA, CDR2 FQGNSA. The ends were cut back, 3 bases at V and 5 bases at J, with 11 bases in the middle.

The V and J genes are TRBV18 and TRBJ2-7; a weak D match, TRBD1 (5 bases). The CDR3 length is 15 residues. Trimming removed 0 bases from V and 2 bases from J, with 11 bases in between. CDR1 is KGHSH and CDR2 is LQKENI in the germline V gene. CDR3 DNA sequence: TGTGCCAGCTCACCACCCCAGGGTGGGCCCTACGAGCAGTACTTC. Encoded protein: CASSPPQGGPYEQYF.

In DNA form, the CDR3 reads TGCAGTGCTAGATCTCACGAGACGGATAATTCACCCCTCCACTTT. It codes for CSARSHETDNSPLHF. V and J are TRBV20-1 and TRBJ1-6; D gene uncertain. V was pared by 2 bases and J by 5 bases, with 13 bases between. CDR1 is DFQATT, CDR2 SNEGSKA, per germline (reference sequence). The CDR3 is made up of 15 amino acids.

The chain recombines TRBV6-1 with TRBJ2-5, with 8 nucleotides matching TRBD2. Germline V gene data show CDR1 as MNHNS and CDR2 as SASEGT. The CDR3 spans 18 residues. Germline trimming cut 5 bases from V and 4 bases from J; bases unmatched to any gene: 18. DNA of the CDR3: TGTGCCAGCAGTAACACCCCCGGACTAGCTGTATCATCAGAGACCCAGTACTTC. Translation gives CASSNTPGLAVSSETQYF.

This clonotype was counted a few times. The V call is TRBV27, the J call TRBJ2-7; possible D gene TRBD2, 7 bases. CDR1 and CDR2 from the germline V gene are MNHEY and SMNVEV (reference sequence). V lost 4 bases and J lost 3, with 10 bases in between. The CDR3 totals 13 residues. CDR3 sequence (DNA): TGTGCCAGCAGTTGGGGGGGCCTCTACGAGCAGTACTTC. This translates into CASSWGGLYEQYF.

This chain links TRBV20-1 with TRBJ2-1, with D unresolved. Germline CDR1 and CDR2: DFQATT and SNEGSKA (reference sequence). The CDR3 totals 13 residues. The V gene lost 3 bases and the J gene lost 5 bases, with 11 bases spanning the gap. The CDR3 sequence: CSASGQKNNEQFF. CDR3 DNA sequence: TGCAGTGCTAGTGGGCAGAAGAACAATGAGCAGTTCTTC.

V and J are TRBV19 and TRBJ2-7; TRBD1 matches 8 bases. Germline lookup yields CDR1 LNHDA and CDR2 SQIVND (reference sequence). The V and J ends lost 6 bases and 6 bases, in that order; junction bases with no gene match: 7. CDR3 length equals 13 residues. The CDR3 loop is CASSGQGNGEQYF. CDR3 DNA sequence: TGTGCCAGTAGCGGACAGGGTAACGGCGAGCAGTACTTC. Full variable domain (rest looked up from reference TRBV19 and TRBJ2-7): DGGITQSPKYLFRKEGQNVTLSCEQNLNHDAMYWYRQDPGQGLRLIYYSQIVNDFQKGDIAEGYSVSREKKESFPLTVTSAQKNPTAFYLCASSGQGNGEQYFGPGTRLTVT.

The chain is built from TRBV27 and TRBJ1-5; D gene uncertain. V was cut by 3 bases and J by 2 bases, with 5 bases left in between. CDR1 and CDR2 (germline): MNHEY, SMNVEV (reference sequence). This CDR3 is 13 amino acids long. Written as DNA, the CDR3 is TGTGCCAGCAGTTTCTCCCGCAATCAGCCCCAGCATTTT. Protein product: CASSFSRNQPQHF.

The chain is built from TRBV4-2 and TRBJ2-3; D unclear. The ends were cut back, 5 bases at V and 4 bases at J, with 10 bases in the middle. The germline V gene encodes CDR1 LGHNA and CDR2 YNFKEQ. The CDR3 consists of 13 residues. In nucleotides, the CDR3 is TGTGCCAGCAGCTTTGGGCCGGCAGATACGCAGTATTTT. Its protein product is CASSFGPADTQYF.

This chain uses TRBV20-1 with TRBJ2-5, with D perhaps TRBD2 (5 bases). V was shortened by 0 bases and J by 1 base, with 6 bases between the two germline ends. The CDR3 has 13 amino acids. CDR1 and CDR2 from the germline V gene are DFQATT and SNEGSKA (reference sequence). CDR3 DNA sequence: TGCAGTGCTAGAGACCGGGGCCAAGAGACCCAGTACTTC. Protein product: CSARDRGQETQYF.

The chain uses TRBV2 and TRBJ1-5; D is perhaps TRBD1 (5 bases). The V gene's germline CDR1 is SNHLY and CDR2 FYNNEI. The V and J ends lost 4 bases and 4 bases respectively, with 11 bases between them. CDR3 length: 14 residues. Here the CDR3 reads CASSGQIGNQPQHF. CDR3 DNA: TGTGCCAGCAGTGGACAGATCGGGAATCAGCCCCAGCATTTT.

This clonotype was counted a single time. The J gene is TRBJ2-5, the V gene TRBV11-3, with D perhaps matching TRBD2 (6 bases). Trimming shortened V by 1 base and J by 2 bases, and 11 bases separated the two germline ends. The CDR3 sequence is 15 residues long. In germline, CDR1 is SGHNT, CDR2 YENEEA. CDR3 nucleotide sequence: TGTGCCAGCAGCTTAGGTGGAGGGGTTCAAGAGACCCAGTACTTC. Its protein is CASSLGGGVQETQYF.